This paragraph covers one T cell receptor beta chain sequence. Recruited during active infection, patients (from Seattle) were subsequently followed longitudinally. The data stem from a study of blood T cell repertoires in COVID-19. Study details: Material from acute and convalescent COVID-19 was sourced from the United States, Italy and Spain.

Sequencing was performed with immunoSEQ multiplex PCR; in TCRdb, only in-frame clones are kept and a portion is missing. This sample yields hundreds of thousands of clones, of which 89% are seen a single time; about 3% belongs to the top ten. Germline V gives CDR1 LGHDT, CDR2 YNNKEL (reference sequence). The CDR3 is made up of 16 amino acids. After removal of 2 bases from V and 7 bases from J, the junction contained 11 bases not matched to a gene. This receptor was taken from a woman younger than 45 with COVID-19, enrolled during active disease. Material for sequencing was peripheral blood. This chain links TRBV3-1 (or the pseudogene TRBV3-2) with TRBJ1-2; 9 nucleotides align to TRBD1. The DNA of the CDR3 is TGTGCCAGCAGCCAATTGCCGGGACAGGGATTTAGTGGCTACACCTTC. It translates to CASSQLPGQGFSGYTF.